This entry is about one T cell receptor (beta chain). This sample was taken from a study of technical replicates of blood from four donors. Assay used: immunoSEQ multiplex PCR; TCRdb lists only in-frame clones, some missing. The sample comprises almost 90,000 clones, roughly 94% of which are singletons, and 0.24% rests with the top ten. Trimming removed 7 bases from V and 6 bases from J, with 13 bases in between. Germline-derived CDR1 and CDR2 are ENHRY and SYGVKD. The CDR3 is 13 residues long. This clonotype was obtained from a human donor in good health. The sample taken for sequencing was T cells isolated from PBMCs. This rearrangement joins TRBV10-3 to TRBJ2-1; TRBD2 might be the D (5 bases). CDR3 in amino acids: CAITLDGLNEQFF. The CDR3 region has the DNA TGTGCCATCACACTAGACGGACTCAATGAGCAGTTCTTC.